The rows below give T cell receptor beta chains drawn from one sample of a study of technical replicates of blood from a handful of donors. Sequenced by immunoSEQ multiplex PCR; TCRdb stores in-frame clones only, minus some. The repertoire includes approximately 100,000 clones, around 96% of them detected once, and 0.2% to 0.25% sits in the top ten. Material: T cells isolated from PBMCs. Receptors were obtained from a human donor in good health. Both conserved end residues are part of each CDR3. The order of the fields is D gene, clone size, J gene, V gene, CDR3 DNA, CDR3 protein. The D gene is left open where the match is weak. Clone size, where shown, is once, few, many, or a class for clones that have expanded.

>.|once|TRBJ2-7|TRBV4-1
TGCGCCAGCGGTTCCTTACTCTCCTACGAGCAGTACTTC
CASGSLLSYEQYF
>TRBD2|.|TRBJ2-3|TRBV20-1
TGCAGTGCCCAGACTAGCAGTACGCAGTATTTT
CSAQTSSTQYF
>TRBD1|.|TRBJ1-1|TRBV10-3
TGTGCCATCTCCCCAGGGGGGAACACTGAAGCTTTCTTT
CAISPGGNTEAFF
>TRBD1|.|TRBJ2-7|TRBV6-1
TGTGCCAGCAGTGAGTCCGGGACAGCGAGATACGAGCAGTACTTC
CASSESGTARYEQYF
>TRBD2|.|TRBJ2-5|TRBV6-5
TGTGCCAGCAGTTACTTAGCGGGGACCCAAGAGACCCAGTACTTC
CASSYLAGTQETQYF
>TRBD1|.|TRBJ1-1|TRBV9
TGTGCCAGCAGCCCAGGGGGCCTTGAAGCTTTCTTT
CASSPGGLEAFF
>.|.|TRBJ2-7|TRBV21-1
TGTGCCAGCAGCACCCTCAGGGACAGGGGGCGAAAGCAGTACTTC
CASSTLRDRGRKQYF
>.|.|TRBJ1-1|TRBV28
TGTGCCAGCAGTACTCACTGGCGGGGGGCGAACACTGAAGCTTTCTTT
CASSTHWRGANTEAFF
>TRBD2|.|TRBJ2-3|TRBV4-2
TGTGCCAGCAGCCAAGAAACGGGAGGTAGGGCAGATACGCAGTATTTT
CASSQETGGRADTQYF
>TRBD1|.|TRBJ1-1|TRBV4-1
TGCGCCAGCAGAATGACAGGGGGCATAGAAGCTTTCTTT
CASRMTGGIEAFF
>.|.|TRBJ1-1|TRBV19
TGTGCCAGTAGTATAGACAGGTCCCACACTGAAGCTTTCTTT
CASSIDRSHTEAFF
>.|once|TRBJ2-1|TRBV9
TGTGCGAGTGGGGCTACACCGAGCTCCTACAATGAGCAGTTCTTC
CASGATPSSYNEQFF
>.|.|TRBJ1-2|TRBV7-9
TGTGCCAGCAGCGCCCGGACAAGTCCTCAATATGGCTACACCTTC
CASSARTSPQYGYTF
>.|.|TRBJ2-3|TRBV28
TGTGCCAGCAGTTTACCGGGGGGCGCAGATACGCAGTATTTT
CASSLPGGADTQYF
>TRBD1|.|TRBJ2-7|TRBV11-2
TGTGCCAGCAGCTTAGAGTTTAGGGACAGGGATTACGAGCAGTACTTC
CASSLEFRDRDYEQYF
>.|.|TRBJ2-7|TRBV6-1
TGTGCCAGCAGTGAGGGCAGCTCCTACGAGCAGTACTTC
CASSEGSSYEQYF
>TRBD2|once|TRBJ2-3|TRBV9
TGTGCCAGCAGCGTCTACGGACTAGCGGGAGGTTCCACAGATACGCAGTATTTT
CASSVYGLAGGSTDTQYF
>TRBD2|.|TRBJ2-1|TRBV11-2
TGTGCCAGCAGCTTATTTACCCGGCGGGCTAGCGGGGGGGCTTATGAGCAGTTCTTC
CASSLFTRRASGGAYEQFF
>TRBD1|.|TRBJ1-5|TRBV28
TGTGCCAGCAGTTTTCTCGGACAGGGGTATCAGCCCCAGCATTTT
CASSFLGQGYQPQHF
>TRBD2|.|TRBJ2-7|TRBV5-4
TGTGCCAGCAGCTCCCCGGGGAGCGGGAGTGGTGAGCAGTACTTC
CASSSPGSGSGEQYF
>TRBD1|.|TRBJ2-3|TRBV10-2
TGCGCCAGTAGTCGGGACAGGAACACAGATACGCAGTATTTT
CASSRDRNTDTQYF
>TRBD1|.|TRBJ1-4|TRBV5-1
TGCGCCAGCAGCGGACAGGGGGCAACTAATGAAAAACTGTTTTTT
CASSGQGATNEKLFF
>.|.|TRBJ2-7|TRBV10-1
TGCGCCAGCAGTGAGTACACAGGGACCTACGAGCAGTACTTC
CASSEYTGTYEQYF
>TRBD1|few|TRBJ1-1|TRBV10-3
TGTGCCATCAGTTCGGGACAGGGGGCGCAAAGATCGTCTTTCTTT
CAISSGQGAQRSSFF
>.|.|TRBJ1-1|TRBV28
TGTGCCAGCAGTGCAGGGGAGACGCATATGAACACTGAAGCTTTCTTT
CASSAGETHMNTEAFF
>TRBD1|.|TRBJ2-2|TRBV9
TGTGCCAGCAGCAACCGACAGGGCCCAACCGGGGAGCTGTTTTTT
CASSNRQGPTGELFF
>.|once|TRBJ2-5|TRBV7-6
TGTGCCAGCAGCCTCCTGGGAGGCCGAGAATGGGAGACCCAGTACTTC
CASSLLGGREWETQYF
>TRBD1|.|TRBJ1-1|TRBV19
TGTGCCAGTAGTCGAAGCCGGGACAGTGAAGCTTTCTTT
CASSRSRDSEAFF
>.|.|TRBJ2-7|TRBV7-9
TGTGCCAGCAGCTTAGGTGATAGCTACGAGCAGTACTTC
CASSLGDSYEQYF
>TRBD1|.|TRBJ2-7|TRBV6-5
TGTGCCAGCAGTTACGTGGGACAGGCCTACGAGCAGTACTTC
CASSYVGQAYEQYF
>TRBD1|.|TRBJ1-2|TRBV4-1
TGCGCCAGCCGAAAGACAGGGTCCCATGGCTACACCTTC
CASRKTGSHGYTF
>TRBD2|.|TRBJ2-1|TRBV18
TGTGCCAGCCAGGCGGGACTAATAGGAGGGAATGAGCAGTTCTTC
CASQAGLIGGNEQFF
>TRBD2|.|TRBJ2-1|TRBV28
TGTGCCAGCAGTTTGTCCCCGGGACTAGCGGGAGTTCGAGGCAATGAGCAGTTCTTC
CASSLSPGLAGVRGNEQFF
>.|.|TRBJ1-6|TRBV4-1
TGCGCCAGCAGCCAAGAAGGGCGAGGGCGGAATTCACCCCTCCACTTT
CASSQEGRGRNSPLHF
>.|.|TRBJ2-7|TRBV5-6
TGTGCCAGCAGCTTGCCCCCCCTCGAGCAGTACTTC
CASSLPPLEQYF
>.|.|TRBJ2-7|TRBV5-6
TGTGCCAGCAGCTTGGGCGGGATAAGCTACGAGCAGTACTTC
CASSLGGISYEQYF
>TRBD1|.|TRBJ1-1|TRBV5-6
TGTGCCAGCAGCATATACCCACAGGGGATGGGCACTGAAGCTTTCTTT
CASSIYPQGMGTEAFF
>TRBD1|.|TRBJ2-2|TRBV10-2
TGCGCCAGCAGGAAAGAAGACAGGGTTACCGGGGAGCTGTTTTTT
CASRKEDRVTGELFF
>.|.|TRBJ1-1|TRBV6-4
TGTGCCAGCAGTACCGACAGGAACACTGAAGCTTTCTTT
CASSTDRNTEAFF
>TRBD2|few|TRBJ2-3|TRBV27
TGTGCCAGCAGTCCCTATAGCGGGAGAGGCCCAGATACGCAGTATTTT
CASSPYSGRGPDTQYF
>TRBD2|.|TRBJ2-3|TRBV10-1
TGCGCCAGCAGTCCCCCGCCCAGACTAGCGGGAGAGACAGATACGCAGTATTTT
CASSPPPRLAGETDTQYF
>TRBD1|.|TRBJ2-2|TRBV5-8
TGTGCCAGCAGCTCGGACAGGGCGAACACCGGGGAGCTGTTTTTT
CASSSDRANTGELFF